These 29 T cell receptor beta chains came from one sample sequenced in a study of response to subunit inactivated influenza vaccine. TCRdb recomputed calls from the RT-PCR reads with MiXCR, one row per CDR3 protein. The sample carries roughly 760,000 distinct CDR3 sequences, 20% to 25% recorded once. This specimen was PBMCs from blood, taken roughly 5 days after vaccination. Source of these receptors: a man in his forties or fifties who received an inactivated influenza vaccine.

The chain couples TRBV13 to TRBJ1-3, with D unclear. Trimming cost V 6 bases and J 2 bases, with 14 bases left between them. Germline V gene data show CDR1 as PRHDT and CDR2 as FYEKMQ (reference sequence). The CDR3 covers 15 residues. CDR3 sequence reads: CASREGILAGNTIYF. CDR3 bases: TGTGCCAGCAGGGAAGGGATCTTAGCTGGAAACACCATATATTTT.

This CDR3 is CASSQGGTGAQYF. DNA of the CDR3: TGTGCCAGCAGCCAAGGAGGAACAGGGGCGCAGTACTTC. The chain is built from TRBV3-1 and TRBJ2-7; 7 nucleotides line up with TRBD1. Trimming took 1 base from V and 9 from J; bases not matched to a gene: 6. There are 13 residues in the CDR3. In germline, CDR1 is LGHDT, CDR2 YNNKEL (reference sequence).

The chain uses TRBV27 and TRBJ2-7; 9 positions agree with TRBD1. CDR1 and CDR2 from the germline V gene are MNHEY and SMNVEV (reference sequence). CDR3 length: 17 amino acids. V gave up 6 bases and J gave up 0 bases; unmatched junction bases: 12. The CDR3 DNA reads TGTGCCAGCAGCCGGGACAGGGCACGAAGGAGCTCCTACGAGCAGTACTTC. It codes for CASSRDRARRSSYEQYF.

This clonotype was picked up many times. The chain links TRBV7-2 to TRBJ2-3; a weak D match, TRBD1 (5 bases). Deletions cut 5 bases from V and 0 bases from J, with 12 bases between. This CDR3 is built from 15 residues. CDR1 and CDR2 (germline): SGHTA, FQGNSA. The CDR3 region is CASSRGASSTDTQYF. The CDR3 DNA sequence: TGTGCCAGCAGCAGGGGCGCCTCTAGCACAGATACGCAGTATTTT.

This rearrangement joins TRBV5-5 to TRBJ1-2; D may be TRBD1 (6 bases). CDR1 and CDR2 (germline): SGHKS, YYEKEE (reference sequence). The CDR3 is 16 residues long. The V gene lost 4 bases and the J gene lost 0 bases, with 16 bases spanning the gap. In nucleotides, the CDR3 is TGTGCCAGCAGCCCCAACCAGGGGACAACTAACTATGGCTACACCTTC. Translating it yields CASSPNQGTTNYGYTF.

The chain uses TRBV9 and TRBJ2-1; unclear D gene. Germline CDR1 and CDR2: SGDLS and YYNGEE. Trimming removed 3 bases from V and 9 bases from J, with 10 bases in between. The length of the CDR3 is 12 residues. The CDR3 DNA reads TGTGCCAGCAGCGAGTACGGCGGTGAGCAGTTCTTC. This translates into CASSEYGGEQFF.

This clonotype was observed a few times. This rearrangement joins TRBV6-1 to TRBJ1-3; unclear D gene. Trimming took off 6 bases at V and 0 bases at J, with 21 bases between the two ends. The CDR3 sequence is 18 residues long. Germline V lookup: CDR1 MNHNS, CDR2 SASEGT. The CDR3 loop reads CASSTLLEDFISGNTIYF. DNA for the CDR3: TGTGCCAGCAGCACCTTGTTGGAGGACTTCATCTCTGGAAACACCATATATTTT.

On this clonotype: One end of the junction fails to match germline, which may point to a read error. The chain recombines TRBV24-1 with TRBJ2-3, with TRBD2 identical over 9 bases. Germline CDR1 is KGHDR and CDR2 is SFDVKD. The CDR3 runs to 18 residues. The CDR3 here is CVTSASGTTLPRTDTQYF. Here the CDR3 DNA reads TGTGTCACCAGTGCTAGCGGGACTACCCTTCCTCGCACAGATACGCAGTATTTT.

The V and J genes are TRBV30 and TRBJ2-7; the D gene is possibly TRBD1 (6 bases). Germline V gene lookup returns CDR1 GTSNPN and CDR2 SVGIG (reference sequence). This CDR3 is 13 amino acids long. The V gene lost 1 base and the J gene lost 5 bases, with 12 bases spanning the gap. This CDR3 reads CAWSGQAWHEQYF. CDR3 DNA: TGTGCCTGGAGTGGACAGGCTTGGCACGAGCAGTACTTC.

V is TRBV4-1 and J is TRBJ2-1; 8 bases are a match to TRBD1. The CDR3 length is 14 residues. Trimming at V came to 3 bases and at J to 7 bases, leaving 5 bases not matched to a gene. Germline CDR1 MGHRA, CDR2 YSYEKL. CDR3 bases: TGCGCCAGCAGCCAGACCACAGGGGGTAATGAGCAGTTCTTC. Translating gives CASSQTTGGNEQFF.

To note about this clonotype: At one boundary the junction diverges from the germline segment, which might be a read error. The genes are TRBV6-1 and TRBJ1-6; D is ambiguous. Germline lookup yields CDR1 MNHNS and CDR2 SASEGT. This CDR3 spans 13 amino acids. CDR3 sequence reads: CASSQARNSPLHF. The CDR3 nucleotides are TGTGCCAGCAGTCAAGCCCGAAATTCACCCCTCCACTTT.

This clonotype was observed a handful of times. The chain has TRBV11-2 and TRBJ1-2, with a weak D call TRBD1 (6 bases). The V end lost 4 bases, the J end lost 12 bases, and 12 bases lay between the germline ends. The CDR3 length is 11 residues. Germline V gene data show CDR1 as SGHAT and CDR2 as FQNNGV. The CDR3 region is CASSSHGGHTF. DNA for the CDR3: TGTGCCAGCAGCTCCCACGGGGGGCACACCTTC.

This chain links TRBV7-9 with TRBJ1-1; tentative D call: TRBD1 (5 bases). Trimming pared 2 bases from V and 11 bases from J, leaving 12 bases between. CDR3 length equals 12 residues. Germline values: CDR1 SEHNR, CDR2 FQNEAQ (reference sequence). CDR3 sequence (DNA): TGTGCCAGCAGCTTAACCGGGGCGGGTGCTTTCTTT. Translating gives CASSLTGAGAFF.

The chain links TRBV20-1 to TRBJ2-5; 9 bases agree with TRBD2. Germline-derived CDR1 and CDR2 are DFQATT and SNEGSKA (reference sequence). V was clipped by 4 bases and J by 7 bases; unmatched bases: 16. The CDR3 consists of 16 residues. The CDR3 spells CSATPVSSGIVGTQYF. DNA of the CDR3: TGCAGTGCTACCCCCGTTTCTAGCGGGATTGTTGGGACCCAGTACTTC.

The chain employs TRBV29-1 and TRBJ2-1; the D gene is possibly TRBD2 (6 bases). The CDR3 has 12 residues. V lost 1 base and J 6 bases, leaving 7 bases between the germline ends. CDR1 is SQVTM, CDR2 ANQGSEA, per germline. CDR3 in amino acids: CSVEASVNEQFF. The CDR3 DNA is TGCAGCGTTGAAGCTAGCGTCAATGAGCAGTTCTTC.

In this sample, this clonotype turned up many times. V is TRBV5-5 and J is TRBJ2-1; D not certain. The CDR3 loop spans 13 amino acids. Germline V gene sequence: CDR1 SGHKS, CDR2 YYEKEE (reference sequence). V was cut by 2 bases and J by 10 bases, with 13 bases left in between. The CDR3 sequence: CASSLRRFGEQFF. CDR3 in DNA: TGTGCCAGCAGCTTACGGAGATTTGGGGAGCAGTTCTTC.

The chain combines TRBV20-1 with TRBJ1-2, with TRBD1 matching over 7 bases. The CDR3 sequence is 14 residues long. Germline loops: CDR1 DFQATT, CDR2 SNEGSKA (reference sequence). V dropped 6 bases and J dropped 5; count of bases not matched to a gene: 12. Written as DNA, the CDR3 is TGCAGTGCCAGCGGGGGCTACAGGGGATATGGCTACACCTTC. Residues: CSASGGYRGYGYTF.

This clonotype came up a few times. The V call is TRBV7-6, the J call TRBJ2-3; TRBD2 is a possible D gene (5 bases). This CDR3 is 13 amino acids long. Per germline, CDR1 SGHVS and CDR2 FNYEAQ. The germline V and J ends were trimmed by 4 bases and 2 bases, with 7 bases remaining between them. CDR3 sequence (DNA): TGTGCCAGCAGCTCCCGGGACACAGATACGCAGTATTTT. Encoded protein: CASSSRDTDTQYF.

This clonotype has more than one count but fewer than ten. V is TRBV4-2 and J is TRBJ2-2; 7 bases are a match to TRBD2. Unmatched junction bases numbered 12, after V lost 4 bases and J lost 4 bases. This CDR3 has 17 residues. Germline V CDR1 and CDR2: LGHNA, YNFKEQ. The CDR3 loop reads CASSLRLAGVATGELFF. The CDR3 coding sequence is TGTGCCAGCAGCCTCCGCTTGGCGGGAGTAGCCACCGGGGAGCTGTTTTTT.

This clonotype was detected a few times. CDR3 DNA: TGTGCCAGCAGTTTTGGGCGGGGTATCGTGACAGATACGCAGTATTTT. Translation gives CASSFGRGIVTDTQYF. The chain links TRBV12-3 or TRBV12-4 to TRBJ2-3; tentative D call: TRBD2 (6 bases). The germline V and J ends were trimmed by 3 bases and 3 bases, with 16 bases remaining between them. The length of the CDR3 is 16 residues.

This chain connects TRBV7-2 to TRBJ2-2, with a weak D call TRBD1 (6 bases). V lost 7 bases and J 5 bases, leaving 14 bases between the germline ends. The CDR3 totals 14 residues. Germline values: CDR1 SGHTA, CDR2 FQGNSA. The CDR3, as DNA: TGTGCCAGCACTATCAAGCAGGGGACCGGGGAGCTGTTTTTT. Protein: CASTIKQGTGELFF.

The V and J genes are TRBV28 and TRBJ1-5; D gene uncertain. Looked up from germline, CDR1 is MDHEN and CDR2 is SYDVKM. This CDR3 has 12 residues. V was shortened by 7 bases and J by 7 bases, with 11 bases between the two germline ends. The CDR3 reads CASIGGPQPQHF. CDR3 nucleotides: TGTGCCAGCATCGGAGGGCCGCAGCCCCAGCATTTT.

This clonotype was picked up a small number of times. This sequence joins TRBV28 and TRBJ2-4; 10 nucleotides line up with TRBD1. Germline loops: CDR1 MDHEN, CDR2 SYDVKM. With V trimmed by 4 bases and J by 5 bases, 5 bases remained unmatched. The CDR3 contains 15 residues. CDR3 nucleotide sequence: TGTGCCAGCAGTTCCGTTGACAGGGGGCAAAACATTCAGTACTTC. Its translation: CASSSVDRGQNIQYF. The variable domain in full, completed from reference TRBV28 and TRBJ2-4, reads DVKVTQSSRYLVKRTGEKVFLECVQDMDHENMFWYRQDPGLGLRLIYFSYDVKMKEKGDIPEGYSVSREKKERFSLILESASTNQTSMYLCASSSVDRGQNIQYFGAGTRLSVL.

This clonotype came up a few times. The chain employs TRBV20-1 and TRBJ2-3, with D maybe TRBD1 (5 bases). The CDR3 covers 15 residues. V was shortened by 5 bases and J by 1 base, with 16 bases between the two germline ends. Germline V gene lookup returns CDR1 DFQATT and CDR2 SNEGSKA (reference sequence). CDR3 amino acids: CSALQQDLRTDTQYF. The CDR3, as DNA: TGCAGTGCTCTACAACAGGACCTACGCACAGATACGCAGTATTTT.

This clonotype was found a few times. The chain joins TRBV20-1 to TRBJ2-7, with D perhaps TRBD1 or TRBD2 (7 bases each). CDR1 is DFQATT and CDR2 is SNEGSKA in the germline V gene (reference sequence). This CDR3 has 14 amino acids. V was clipped by 1 base and J by 4 bases, with 14 bases between them. CDR3 in DNA: TGCAGTGCTAGAGGTAGCAGGGGGGGGTACGAGCAGTACTTC. Translated, it gives CSARGSRGGYEQYF.

V and J are TRBV9 and TRBJ1-1; 10 bases line up with TRBD1. The CDR3 is 15 residues long. With V trimmed by 4 bases and J by 6 bases, 9 bases remained unmatched. Germline V gives CDR1 SGDLS, CDR2 YYNGEE. In DNA, the CDR3 is TGTGCCAGCAGCAAATGGACAGGGGGGATCGCTGAAGCTTTCTTT. Translation gives CASSKWTGGIAEAFF. Supplemented by reference TRBV9 and TRBJ1-1, the full variable domain reads DSGVTQTPKHLITATGQRVTLRCSPRSGDLSVYWYQQSLDQGLQFLIQYYNGEERAKGNILERFSAQQFPDLHSELNLSSLELGDSALYFCASSKWTGGIAEAFFGQGTRLTVV.

The genes are TRBV5-1 and TRBJ2-7; 7 positions match TRBD1. CDR1 is SGHRS, CDR2 YFSETQ, per germline. The CDR3 has 13 amino acids. V was clipped by 0 bases and J by 6 bases; unmatched bases: 3. The CDR3 loop is CASSLEGGSEQYF. DNA of the CDR3: TGCGCCAGCAGCTTGGAAGGGGGCTCCGAGCAGTACTTC.

This sequence joins TRBV20-1 and TRBJ2-7; D unclear. Germline V CDR1 and CDR2: DFQATT, SNEGSKA (reference sequence). The CDR3 sequence is 10 residues long. The V end lost 1 base, the J end lost 6 bases, and 4 bases lay between the germline ends. CDR3 sequence: CSARAVEQYF. The CDR3 DNA sequence: TGCAGTGCTAGAGCCGTCGAGCAGTACTTC.

This clonotype was counted only a few times. Being one base from a much bigger clone, this may be a read error. The chain links TRBV5-4 to TRBJ2-7, with D unresolved. The V gene's germline CDR1 is SGHNT and CDR2 YYREEE (reference sequence). The V end was cut by 3 bases, the J end by 0 bases, with 7 bases between. This CDR3 comprises 13 residues. The CDR3 protein is CASSSPRSYEQYF. The CDR3 nucleotides are TGTGCCAGCAGCTCCCCGCGCTCCTACGAGCAGTACTTC.